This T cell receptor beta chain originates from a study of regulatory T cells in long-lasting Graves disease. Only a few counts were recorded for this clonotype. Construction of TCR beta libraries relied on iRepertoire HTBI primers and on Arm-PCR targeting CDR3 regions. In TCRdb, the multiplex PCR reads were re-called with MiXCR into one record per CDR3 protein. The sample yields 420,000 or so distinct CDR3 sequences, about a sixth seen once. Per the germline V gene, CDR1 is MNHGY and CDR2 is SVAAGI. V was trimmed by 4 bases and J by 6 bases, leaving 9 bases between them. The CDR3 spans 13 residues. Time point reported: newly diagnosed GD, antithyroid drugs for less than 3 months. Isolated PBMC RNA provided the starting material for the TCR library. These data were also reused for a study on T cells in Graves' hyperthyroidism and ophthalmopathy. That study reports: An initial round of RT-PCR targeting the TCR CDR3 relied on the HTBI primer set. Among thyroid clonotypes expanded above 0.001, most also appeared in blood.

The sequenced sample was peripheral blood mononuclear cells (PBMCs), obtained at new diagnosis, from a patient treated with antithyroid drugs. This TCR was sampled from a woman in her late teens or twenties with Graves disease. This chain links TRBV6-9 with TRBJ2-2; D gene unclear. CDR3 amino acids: CASSSRAAGELFF. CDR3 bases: TGTGCCAGCAGTTCAAGGGCGGCCGGGGAGCTGTTTTTT.